These 10 T cell receptor beta chains were sequenced from one sample in a study of shared clonotypes between healthy human individuals. Only in-frame clones appear in the TCRdb table, and some are missing; sequencing was by immunoSEQ multiplex PCR. The sample lists fewer than 1.6 million clones; about 98.5% were seen once. The sequenced sample was naive CD4+ T cells sorted from blood. Stated subset: CD45RA+ positively selected. Receptor source: a man aged 25 to 45 in good health.

The rearrangement links TRBV5-1 to TRBJ2-7; D perhaps matches TRBD2 (7 bases). V was cut by 4 bases and J by 2 bases, with 25 bases left in between. The CDR3 runs to 18 residues. In germline, CDR1 is SGHRS, CDR2 YFSETQ. The CDR3 region has the DNA TGCGCCAGCAGCCCCGATGGCTCCGCGGGGGCCGGCCCCTACGAGCAGTACTTC. It is translated as CASSPDGSAGAGPYEQYF.

The chain employs TRBV11-3 and TRBJ2-5; the match to TRBD2 covers 7 bases. V trimming: 3 bases; J trimming: 3 bases; junction bases outside the gene matches: 1. The CDR3 is 13 amino acids. Germline V lookup: CDR1 SGHNT, CDR2 YENEEA. The CDR3 is CASSLSGKETQYF. The CDR3, as DNA: TGTGCCAGCAGCTTGAGCGGGAAAGAGACCCAGTACTTC.

This chain connects TRBV9 to TRBJ2-3; D tentatively reads TRBD1 or TRBD2 (5 bases each). V dropped 4 bases and J dropped 1 base, with 19 bases sitting between them. This CDR3 spans 17 amino acids. Per the germline V gene, CDR1 is SGDLS and CDR2 is YYNGEE. The CDR3 bases are TGTGCCAGCAGCCCCAGGGACCTCTCACACGGCACAGATACGCAGTATTTT. Protein sequence: CASSPRDLSHGTDTQYF. Drawing the rest from reference TRBV9 and TRBJ2-3, the complete variable domain is DSGVTQTPKHLITATGQRVTLRCSPRSGDLSVYWYQQSLDQGLQFLIQYYNGEERAKGNILERFSAQQFPDLHSELNLSSLELGDSALYFCASSPRDLSHGTDTQYFGPGTRLTVL.

The chain recombines TRBV5-5 with TRBJ1-4; no reliable D call. V shed 1 base and J shed 8 bases, with 12 bases lying between them. The CDR3 covers 14 residues. Germline values: CDR1 SGHKS, CDR2 YYEKEE (reference sequence). As DNA, the CDR3 is TGTGCCAGCAGCTTGTTGTGGGGATTGGAAAAACTGTTTTTT. This codes for CASSLLWGLEKLFF.

The J gene is TRBJ2-3, the V gene TRBV6-1; D is undetermined. The germline CDR1 and CDR2 sequences are MNHNS and SASEGT. Trimming shortened V by 6 bases and J by 11 bases, and 15 bases separated the two germline ends. CDR3 length: 12 residues. The CDR3 spells CASRAPNLKQYF. The CDR3 nucleotides are TGTGCCAGCAGAGCCCCAAACCTTAAGCAGTATTTT.

V usage is TRBV18 and J usage is TRBJ2-3, with 15 bases that match TRBD2. J was trimmed by 1 base and V by 8 bases; bases with no gene match: 10. The germline CDR1 and CDR2 sequences are KGHSH and LQKENI. The CDR3 is 18 residues long. The DNA for the CDR3 is TGTGCCAGCCCTCAACCGGGACTAGCGGGAGGACGCACAGATACGCAGTATTTT. Translated, it gives CASPQPGLAGGRTDTQYF.

The rearrangement uses TRBV2 and TRBJ1-5, with 11 positions matching TRBD1. The CDR3 has 19 residues. The V gene's germline CDR1 is SNHLY and CDR2 FYNNEI. Trimming removed 6 bases from V and 2 bases from J; junction bases left unmatched: 15. The DNA for the CDR3 is TGTGCCAGCAGCCCTGGGACAGGGGGGAAGGAGGTGGGCAATCAGCCCCAGCATTTT. This encodes CASSPGTGGKEVGNQPQHF.

The chain recombines TRBV10-2 with TRBJ2-1; 11 nucleotides align to TRBD2. With V trimmed by 3 bases and J by 8 bases, 15 bases remained unmatched. The CDR3 has 18 amino acids. Germline V gene data show CDR1 as WSHSY and CDR2 as SAAADI. CDR3 DNA: TGCGCCAGCAGTGACCATAACCCCTTAGCGGGAGGGCCCTATGAGCAGTTCTTC. Its translation is CASSDHNPLAGGPYEQFF.

The rearrangement uses TRBV27 and TRBJ2-5; no clear D. The V and J ends lost 2 bases and 0 bases respectively, with 1 base between them. From germline, CDR1 is MNHEY and CDR2 SMNVEV (reference sequence). This CDR3 contains 12 residues. CDR3 coding DNA: TGTGCCAGCAGTTTAAACCAAGAGACCCAGTACTTC. This gives the protein CASSLNQETQYF.

V gene TRBV10-3 combines with J gene TRBJ2-1; D remains ambiguous. The CDR3 runs 13 residues. Germline V gives CDR1 ENHRY, CDR2 SYGVKD. Trimming pared 2 bases from V and 8 bases from J, leaving 10 bases between. Here the CDR3 DNA reads TGTGCCATCAGTGAGGACCATGGGGATGAGCAGTTCTTC. It yields the protein CAISEDHGDEQFF.